One and the same sample provided the 26 T cell receptor beta chains below, sequenced in a study of blood T cell repertoires in COVID-19 (dated by TCRdb to the early 2020s). The method was the immunoSEQ multiplex PCR assay. Entries here come from immuneACCESS through TCRdb and include only in-frame sequences with V and J called. Some clones fail to appear in such tables; in the studies checked, an unresolved V gene covers under half of the shortfall, and the cause of the remainder is unknown. The table for this sample lists approximately 160,000 clones; over 90% of them were counted only once. Together, the top ten hold around 0.5% of the sample. Input material: peripheral blood. These receptors were taken from a man aged 50 to 59 with acute or convalescent COVID-19.

The V and J genes are TRBV2 and TRBJ2-7; the match to TRBD1 covers 9 bases. CDR3 size: 15 residues. The V and J ends lost 7 bases and 3 bases, in that order; junction bases with no gene match: 10. Germline V gene lookup returns CDR1 SNHLY and CDR2 FYNNEI. CDR3 loop: CASTLLGTGIYEQYF. The CDR3 DNA reads TGTGCCAGCACCCTTTTGGGGACAGGGATCTACGAGCAGTACTTC.

The chain has TRBV7-2 and TRBJ1-1; no clear D. Germline V CDR1 and CDR2: SGHTA, FQGNSA. This CDR3 is built from 15 residues. The V end lost 1 base, the J end lost 1 base, and 10 bases lay between the germline ends. CDR3 region: CASSLVAGGNTEAFF. The CDR3 nucleotides read TGTGCCAGCAGCTTAGTGGCAGGAGGGAACACTGAAGCTTTCTTT. Full variable domain (remainder filled in from reference TRBV7-2 and TRBJ1-1): GAGVSQSPSNKVTEKGKDVELRCDPISGHTALYWYRQSLGQGLEFLIYFQGNSAPDKSGLPSDRFSAERTGGSVSTLTIQRTQQEDSAVYLCASSLVAGGNTEAFFGQGTRLTVV.

This chain joins TRBV28 and TRBJ2-2, with 8 bases matching TRBD1. V shed 5 bases, J shed 7 bases, and the junction held 9 bases outside the gene matches. The CDR3 totals 15 residues. Germline CDR1 reads MDHEN; CDR2 reads SYDVKM. For the CDR3, the DNA is TGTGCCAGCAGTCCCTTACAGGGGACAGGCGGGGAGCTGTTTTTT. Translated: CASSPLQGTGGELFF.

This chain uses TRBV19 with TRBJ2-7; D unclear. This CDR3 has 16 residues. CDR1 and CDR2 (germline): LNHDA, SQIVND (reference sequence). V lost 5 bases to trimming and J lost 0 bases, with 17 bases between them. The CDR3 sequence: CASSSRVRPNSYEQYF. DNA of the CDR3: TGTGCCAGTAGTTCCCGTGTGAGGCCTAACTCCTACGAGCAGTACTTC. Combining the CDR3 with reference TRBV19 and TRBJ2-7 gives the whole variable domain DGGITQSPKYLFRKEGQNVTLSCEQNLNHDAMYWYRQDPGQGLRLIYYSQIVNDFQKGDIAEGYSVSREKKESFPLTVTSAQKNPTAFYLCASSSRVRPNSYEQYFGPGTRLTVT.

The chain has TRBV10-3 and TRBJ2-2, with D possibly TRBD2 on 6 matching bases. V lost 11 bases, J lost 6 bases, and 16 bases lay in between. Germline V gene sequence: CDR1 ENHRY, CDR2 SYGVKD. This CDR3 region has 13 residues. In DNA form, the CDR3 reads TGTGCCGGCAGGGCGGGGAGGTCCGGGGAGCTGTTTTTT. Translation gives CAGRAGRSGELFF.

The sample holds a few counts of this clone. The CDR3 sequence is CASTLPTGSREQYV. In DNA, the CDR3 is TGTGCCAGTACCCTCCCCACAGGCTCGCGGGAGCAGTACGTC. The rearrangement joins TRBV19 to TRBJ2-7; D is possibly TRBD1 (5 bases). The CDR3 is 14 amino acids. The V end was cut by 7 bases, the J end by 7 bases, with 20 bases between. Germline V gene lookup returns CDR1 LNHDA and CDR2 SQIVND (reference sequence).

This clone has just one count. This rearrangement joins TRBV21-1 to TRBJ2-2; TRBD1, the table's D call, lacks a check against the DNA. TRBV21-1 is described as a pseudogene. This CDR3 region has 17 residues. The CDR3 region is CASSKDYRGRETGELFF. CDR3 DNA: TGTGCCAGCAGCAAAGACTACAGGGGGCGAGAGACCGGGGAGCTGTTTTTT.

The genes are TRBV27 and TRBJ1-5; D is perhaps TRBD1 (6 bases). The length of the CDR3 is 16 residues. V shed 1 base and J shed 5 bases, with 15 bases lying between them. Germline loops: CDR1 MNHEY, CDR2 SMNVEV (reference sequence). The CDR3 DNA reads as TGTGCCAGCAGTTTATGGGGCGGGCAGGGGTATCAGCCCCAGCATTTT. Protein sequence: CASSLWGGQGYQPQHF.

This chain uses TRBV27 with TRBJ2-7; D perhaps matches TRBD2 (7 bases). Germline V CDR1 and CDR2: MNHEY, SMNVEV (reference sequence). V gave up 7 bases and J gave up 5 bases, with 27 bases separating them. The CDR3 loop spans 17 amino acids. This chain's CDR3 is CASTGNGGPLNIHEQYV. In DNA form, the CDR3 reads TGTGCCAGCACTGGAAACGGGGGGCCTCTCAACATCCACGAGCAGTACGTC.

CDR3: CASSPESDYGYTF. Here the CDR3 DNA reads TGTGCCAGCTCACCAGAATCGGACTATGGCTACACCTTC. This chain uses TRBV18 with TRBJ1-2; D not resolved. The CDR3 runs to 13 residues. CDR1 KGHSH and CDR2 LQKENI come from the germline V gene. V lost 2 bases and J lost 3, with 7 bases in between.

The chain recombines TRBV5-1 with TRBJ2-5, with TRBD1 identical over 10 bases. The CDR3 contains 16 residues. The germline CDR1 and CDR2 sequences are SGHRS and YFSETQ. V lost 7 bases and J lost 4; bases outside the gene matches: 13. CDR3 DNA sequence: TGCGCCAGCGTCCGGGGGACAGGGGTTTTTTCAGAGACCCAGTACTTC. Its protein product is CASVRGTGVFSETQYF.

The CDR3 nucleotides are TGTGCCAGCAGCTTAGATCAGGGCAGGGAAGCTTTCTTT. Translated, it gives CASSLDQGREAFF. The chain recombines TRBV11-2 with TRBJ1-1; perhaps TRBD1 as D (5 bases). This CDR3 has 13 residues. The V end was cut by 0 bases, the J end by 8 bases, with 10 bases between. In germline, CDR1 is SGHAT, CDR2 FQNNGV.

The chain employs TRBV2 and TRBJ2-7; 11 bases fit TRBD2. The V and J ends lost 6 bases and 4 bases, in that order; junction bases with no gene match: 5. Germline V gives CDR1 SNHLY, CDR2 FYNNEI. The CDR3 is made up of 14 amino acids. Written as DNA, the CDR3 is TGTGCCAGCAGGACCGCTAGCGGGAGGTACGAGCAGTACTTC. It yields the protein CASRTASGRYEQYF.

Details on this clone: An end of the junction does not agree with germline; a read error may underlie this. The chain couples TRBV3-1 (or the pseudogene TRBV3-2) to TRBJ2-5, with a weak D call TRBD2 (6 bases). Germline V gene sequence: CDR1 LGHDT, CDR2 YNNKEL (reference sequence). CDR3 size: 13 residues. CDR3 amino acids: CVSSRDYQETQYF. Here the CDR3 DNA reads TGTGTCAGCAGCCGGGACTACCAAGAGACCCAGTACTTC.

The rearrangement joins TRBV5-1 to TRBJ1-6, with D perhaps TRBD1 (6 bases). This CDR3 contains 16 residues. Per germline, CDR1 SGHRS and CDR2 YFSETQ. V lost 4 bases, J lost 9 bases, and 20 bases lay in between. In nucleotides, the CDR3 is TGCGCCAGCAGCCCCACGCCCGGGGGGCAGGGTTCACCCCTCCACTTT. This codes for CASSPTPGGQGSPLHF.

This clone is a singleton in its sample. The chain is built from TRBV13 and TRBJ1-2; D is perhaps TRBD1 (5 bases). Trimming pared 2 bases from V and 7 bases from J, leaving 5 bases between. This CDR3 is built from 11 residues. Germline loops: CDR1 PRHDT, CDR2 FYEKMQ (reference sequence). This CDR3 reads CASSLQGGYTF. DNA for the CDR3: TGTGCCAGCAGCTTACAGGGTGGCTACACCTTC.

The chain uses TRBV4-1 and TRBJ2-3, with 15 bases identical to TRBD2. V shed 4 bases and J 5 bases; nucleotides not matched to a gene: 7. The CDR3 covers 17 residues. Germline V gene lookup returns CDR1 MGHRA and CDR2 YSYEKL. For the CDR3, the DNA is TGCGCCAGCAGCCCCCGGACTAGCGGGAGGGCCGTAGATACGCAGTATTTT. Its translation is CASSPRTSGRAVDTQYF.

The rearrangement joins TRBV19 to TRBJ1-4, with D maybe TRBD1 (6 bases). The V gene lost 4 bases and the J gene lost 7 bases, with 16 bases spanning the gap. Germline V lookup: CDR1 LNHDA, CDR2 SQIVND (reference sequence). This CDR3 region has 15 residues. DNA of the CDR3: TGTGCCAGTAGTACACAACAGGGTATATCTGAAAAACTGTTTTTT. Amino acid sequence: CASSTQQGISEKLFF.

The rearrangement links TRBV6-1 to TRBJ1-2; TRBD1 is a possible D gene (6 bases). V shed 0 bases and J shed 5 bases, with 16 bases lying between them. Germline CDR1 is MNHNS and CDR2 is SASEGT. CDR3 length: 16 amino acids. The CDR3 nucleotides read TGTGCCAGCAGTGAAGCGTTTCCCGGGACACCTTATGGCTACACCTTC. Its protein is CASSEAFPGTPYGYTF.

The chain uses TRBV4-1 and TRBJ2-3; weak D call: TRBD2 (5 bases). The V and J ends lost 11 bases and 2 bases respectively, with 23 bases between them. The germline gives CDR1 MGHRA, CDR2 YSYEKL. This CDR3 spans 16 amino acids. DNA of the CDR3: TGCGCCCCCAGCCGACGGGAAGGTCCCAACACAGATACGCAGTATTTT. Translated, it gives CAPSRREGPNTDTQYF.

The chain carries TRBV7-3 and TRBJ2-2; D ambiguous. Looked up from germline, CDR1 is SGHTA and CDR2 is FQGTGA. The V end was cut by 1 base, the J end by 6 bases, with 12 bases between. This CDR3 has 15 amino acids. The DNA for the CDR3 is TGTGCCAGCAGCTTAAAGCCGGTTTCGGCCGGGGAGCTGTTTTTT. It codes for CASSLKPVSAGELFF.

This sequence joins TRBV4-2 and TRBJ2-7, with a possible D match to TRBD2 (6 bases). The V gene lost 5 bases and the J gene lost 3 bases, with 14 bases spanning the gap. Germline CDR1 reads LGHNA; CDR2 reads YNFKEQ. The CDR3 spans 14 residues. The CDR3 loop is CASSYGTPGYEQYF. The CDR3 region has the DNA TGTGCCAGCAGCTACGGGACTCCCGGCTACGAGCAGTACTTC.

The genes are TRBV6-1 and TRBJ2-7; tentative D call: TRBD2 (7 bases). Germline assignment: CDR1 MNHNS and CDR2 SASEGT. This CDR3 is 15 amino acids long. The V and J ends lost 0 bases and 7 bases respectively, with 16 bases between them. CDR3 residues: CASSEASGGTREQYF. The CDR3 DNA sequence: TGTGCCAGCAGTGAAGCATCGGGGGGCACAAGGGAGCAGTACTTC.

The chain links TRBV6-6 to TRBJ2-7; a possible D gene is TRBD1 (6 bases). Germline assignment: CDR1 MNHNY and CDR2 SVGAGI (reference sequence). The CDR3 runs 15 residues. Trimming pared 2 bases from V and 4 bases from J, leaving 15 bases between. In nucleotides, the CDR3 is TGTGCCAGCAGTTACGCAGGGGCGGCAGTTTACGAGCAGTACGTC. It codes for CASSYAGAAVYEQYV.

This clone was recorded only once. Other DNA sequences within the sample encode an identical CDR3. The chain has TRBV29-1 and TRBJ1-2; 7 bases match TRBD1. The CDR3 length is 12 residues. J gave up 3 bases and V 4 bases, and 2 bases lay outside the gene matches. Germline V gives CDR1 SQVTM, CDR2 ANQGSEA. Here the CDR3 DNA reads TGCAGCGTTGGGGGGACAGACTATGGCTACACCTTC. This sequence encodes CSVGGTDYGYTF.

This chain uses TRBV24-1 with TRBJ2-1; tentatively, D is TRBD1 (5 bases). The V and J ends lost 1 base and 8 bases respectively, with 8 bases between them. Per germline, CDR1 KGHDR and CDR2 SFDVKD. This CDR3 contains 13 residues. This chain's CDR3 is CATSDFRVYEQFF. The DNA of the CDR3 is TGTGCCACCAGTGATTTCAGGGTCTATGAGCAGTTCTTC.